This T cell receptor beta chain was identified during a study of STAT5B mutations in CD4+ large granular lymphocyte leukemia. Germline V gene lookup returns CDR1 LGHNA and CDR2 YNFKEQ. Trimming at V came to 0 bases and at J to 4 bases, leaving 5 bases not matched to a gene. This CDR3 spans 16 amino acids. Methods used by the authors: A productive frequency of 2.59 x 10-5 was the lowest detectable. Sequencing used immunoSEQ multiplex PCR; TCRdb keeps in-frame clones, though not all of them. V and J calls plus clone size are reproduced from that table; the DNA served to infer D and trimming. The table includes roughly 26,000 clones, 81% detected once.

The chain joins TRBV4-2 to TRBJ2-3; 9 bases align to TRBD2. The sequence came from a human donor in good health. The material sequenced was CD4+ T cells from blood buffy coats. Here the CDR3 reads CASSQDRAGGPDTQYF. The CDR3, as DNA: TGTGCCAGCAGCCAAGATCGGGCGGGGGGGCCAGATACGCAGTATTTT.